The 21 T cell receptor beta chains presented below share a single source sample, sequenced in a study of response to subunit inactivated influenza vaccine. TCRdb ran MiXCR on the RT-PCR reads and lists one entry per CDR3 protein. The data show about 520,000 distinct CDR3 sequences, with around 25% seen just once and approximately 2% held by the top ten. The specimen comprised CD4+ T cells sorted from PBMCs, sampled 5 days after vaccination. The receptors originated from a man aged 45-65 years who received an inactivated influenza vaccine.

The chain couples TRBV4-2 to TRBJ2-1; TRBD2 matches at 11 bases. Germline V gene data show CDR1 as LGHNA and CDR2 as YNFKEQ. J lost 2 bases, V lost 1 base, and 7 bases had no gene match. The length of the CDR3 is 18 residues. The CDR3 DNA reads TGTGCCAGCAGCCAAGCGGGTAGCGGGAGGGTCGCCTACAATGAGCAGTTCTTC. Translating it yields CASSQAGSGRVAYNEQFF.

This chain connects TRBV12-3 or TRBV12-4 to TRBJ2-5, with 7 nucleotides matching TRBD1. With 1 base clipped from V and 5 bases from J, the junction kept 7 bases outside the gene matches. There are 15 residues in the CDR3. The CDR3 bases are TGTGCCAGCAGTTTAGTTCCGACAGGGTCGGAGACCCAGTACTTC. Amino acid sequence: CASSLVPTGSETQYF.

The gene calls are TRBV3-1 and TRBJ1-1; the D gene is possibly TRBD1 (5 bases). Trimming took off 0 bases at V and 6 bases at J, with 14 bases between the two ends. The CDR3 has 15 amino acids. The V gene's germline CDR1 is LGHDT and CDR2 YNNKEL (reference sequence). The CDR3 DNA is TGTGCCAGCAGCCAAGATTTCGTGGGAGGGGCTGAAGCTTTCTTT. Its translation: CASSQDFVGGAEAFF.

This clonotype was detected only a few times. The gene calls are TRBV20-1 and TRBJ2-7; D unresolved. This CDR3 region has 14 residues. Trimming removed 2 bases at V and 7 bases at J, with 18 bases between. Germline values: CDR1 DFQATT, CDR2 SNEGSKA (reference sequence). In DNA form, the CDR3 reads TGCAGTGCTAGATTCCCGGTTTTGTTGGGGGAGCAGTACTTC. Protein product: CSARFPVLLGEQYF.

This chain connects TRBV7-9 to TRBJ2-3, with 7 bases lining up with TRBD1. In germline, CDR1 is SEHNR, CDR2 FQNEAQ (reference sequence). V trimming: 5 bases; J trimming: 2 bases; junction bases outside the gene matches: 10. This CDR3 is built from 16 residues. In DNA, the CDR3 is TGTGCCAGCAGCCCGGACGACAGGGATCTCACAGATACGCAGTATTTT. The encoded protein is CASSPDDRDLTDTQYF.

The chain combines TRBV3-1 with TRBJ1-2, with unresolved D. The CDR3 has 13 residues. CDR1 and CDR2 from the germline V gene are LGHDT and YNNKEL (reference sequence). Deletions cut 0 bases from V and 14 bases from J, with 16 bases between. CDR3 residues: CASSQDLSSSGTF. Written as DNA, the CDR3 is TGTGCCAGCAGCCAAGATCTCTCCAGTTCTGGGACCTTC.

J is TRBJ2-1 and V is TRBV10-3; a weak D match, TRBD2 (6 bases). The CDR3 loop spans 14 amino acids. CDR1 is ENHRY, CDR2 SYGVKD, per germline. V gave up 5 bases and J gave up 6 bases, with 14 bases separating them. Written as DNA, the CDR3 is TGTGCCATCAGTACTGACGGACTATCCAATGAGCAGTTCTTC. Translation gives CAISTDGLSNEQFF.

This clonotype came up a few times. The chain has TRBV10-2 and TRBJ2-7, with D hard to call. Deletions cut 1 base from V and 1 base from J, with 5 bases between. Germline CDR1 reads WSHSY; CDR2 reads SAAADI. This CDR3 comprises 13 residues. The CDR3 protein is CASSEFSSYEQYF. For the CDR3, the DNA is TGCGCCAGCAGTGAGTTCAGTTCCTACGAGCAGTACTTC.

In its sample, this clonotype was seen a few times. This CDR3 is CASSAGLAPARGADTQYF. The CDR3 DNA reads TGCGCCAGCAGCGCGGGACTAGCGCCAGCCAGGGGGGCAGATACGCAGTATTTT. This chain links TRBV5-1 with TRBJ2-3, with 10 bases matching TRBD2. The CDR3 has 18 amino acids. The germline V gene encodes CDR1 SGHRS and CDR2 YFSETQ. V lost 4 bases, J lost 4 bases, and 15 bases stayed unmatched.

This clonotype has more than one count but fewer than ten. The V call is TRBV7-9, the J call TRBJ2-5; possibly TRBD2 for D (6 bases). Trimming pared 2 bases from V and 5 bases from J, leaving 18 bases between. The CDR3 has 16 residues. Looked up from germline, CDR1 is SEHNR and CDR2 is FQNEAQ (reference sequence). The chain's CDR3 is CASSLSGRGLGETQYF. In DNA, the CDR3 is TGTGCCAGCAGCTTATCCGGGAGAGGTTTAGGGGAGACCCAGTACTTC.

The CDR3 loop reads CASSFAAGTKAYEQYF. DNA for the CDR3: TGCGCCAGCAGCTTCGCCGCCGGGACAAAAGCCTACGAGCAGTACTTC. The V gene is TRBV5-1, the J gene TRBJ2-7, with D possibly being TRBD1 (6 bases). CDR1 SGHRS and CDR2 YFSETQ come from the germline V gene. This CDR3 comprises 16 residues. Trimming cost V 2 bases and J 2 bases, with 17 bases left between them.

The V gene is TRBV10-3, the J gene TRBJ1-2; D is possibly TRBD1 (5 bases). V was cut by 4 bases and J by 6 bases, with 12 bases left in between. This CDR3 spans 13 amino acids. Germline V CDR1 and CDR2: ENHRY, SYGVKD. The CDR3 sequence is CAISARLGDGYTF. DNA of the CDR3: TGTGCCATCAGTGCACGGTTGGGGGATGGCTACACCTTC.

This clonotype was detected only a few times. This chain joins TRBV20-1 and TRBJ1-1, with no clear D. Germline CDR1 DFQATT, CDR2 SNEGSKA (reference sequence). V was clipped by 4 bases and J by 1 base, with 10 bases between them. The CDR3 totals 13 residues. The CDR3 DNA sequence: TGCAGTGCTAACGCAGGCCCGAACACTGAAGCTTTCTTT. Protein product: CSANAGPNTEAFF.

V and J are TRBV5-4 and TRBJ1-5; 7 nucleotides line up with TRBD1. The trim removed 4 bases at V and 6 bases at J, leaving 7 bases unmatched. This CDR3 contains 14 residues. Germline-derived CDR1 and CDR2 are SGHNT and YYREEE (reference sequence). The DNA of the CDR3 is TGTGCCAGCAGCACAGACAGGGTCGGTCAGCCCCAGCATTTT. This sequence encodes CASSTDRVGQPQHF.

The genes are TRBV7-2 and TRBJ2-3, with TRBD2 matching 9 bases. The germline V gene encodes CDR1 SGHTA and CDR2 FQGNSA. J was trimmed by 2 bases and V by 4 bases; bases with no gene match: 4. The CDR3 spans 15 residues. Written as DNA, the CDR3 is TGTGCCAGCAGCTGGGGACTAGCTACCACAGATACGCAGTATTTT. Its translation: CASSWGLATTDTQYF.

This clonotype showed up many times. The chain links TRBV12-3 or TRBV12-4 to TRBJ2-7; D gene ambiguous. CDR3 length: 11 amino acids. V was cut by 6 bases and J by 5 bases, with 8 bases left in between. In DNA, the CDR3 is TGTGCCAGCAGCTCATACCACGAGCAGTACTTC. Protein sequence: CASSSYHEQYF.

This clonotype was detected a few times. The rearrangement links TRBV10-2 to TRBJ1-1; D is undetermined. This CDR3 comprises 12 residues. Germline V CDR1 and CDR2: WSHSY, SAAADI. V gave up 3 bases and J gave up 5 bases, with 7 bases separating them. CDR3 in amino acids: CASSEGLTEAFF. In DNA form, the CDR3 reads TGCGCCAGCAGTGAAGGTTTAACTGAAGCTTTCTTT.

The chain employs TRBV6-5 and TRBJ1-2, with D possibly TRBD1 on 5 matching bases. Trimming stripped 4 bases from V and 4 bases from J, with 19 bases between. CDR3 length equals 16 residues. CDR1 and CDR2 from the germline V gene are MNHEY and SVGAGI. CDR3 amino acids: CASSSPDRSDFYGYTF. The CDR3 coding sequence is TGTGCCAGCAGTTCTCCAGACAGAAGTGATTTCTATGGCTACACCTTC.

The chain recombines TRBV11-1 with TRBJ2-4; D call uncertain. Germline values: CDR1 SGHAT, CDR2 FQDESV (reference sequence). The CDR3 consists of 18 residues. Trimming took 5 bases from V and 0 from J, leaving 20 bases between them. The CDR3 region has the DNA TGTGCCAGCAGCACCTCACCCGAGCGCAGACTAGCCAAAAACATTCAGTACTTC. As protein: CASSTSPERRLAKNIQYF. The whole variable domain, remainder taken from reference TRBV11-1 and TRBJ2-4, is EAEVAQSPRYKITEKSQAVAFWCDPISGHATLYWYRQILGQGPELLVQFQDESVVDDSQLPKDRFSAERLKGVDSTLKIQPAELGDSAMYLCASSTSPERRLAKNIQYFGAGTRLSVL.

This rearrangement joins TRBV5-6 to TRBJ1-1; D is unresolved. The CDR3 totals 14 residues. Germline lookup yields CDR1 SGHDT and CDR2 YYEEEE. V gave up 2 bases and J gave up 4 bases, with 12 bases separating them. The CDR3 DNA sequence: TGTGCCAGCAGCTTTGGCGGCTCCCCCACTGAAGCTTTCTTT. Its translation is CASSFGGSPTEAFF.

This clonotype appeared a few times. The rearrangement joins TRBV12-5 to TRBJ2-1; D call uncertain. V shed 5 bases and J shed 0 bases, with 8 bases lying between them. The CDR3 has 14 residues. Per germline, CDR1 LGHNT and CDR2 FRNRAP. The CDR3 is CASGLESSYNEQFF. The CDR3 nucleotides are TGTGCTAGTGGTCTCGAGAGCTCCTACAATGAGCAGTTCTTC.